This T cell receptor (beta chain) was obtained from a study of CD8+ T cells in alopecia areata. This sample's treatment: oral pan-JAK inhibitor, 5-10 mg twice daily. It was cDNA, reverse transcribed from extracted RNA, that served as the sequencing template. Generated by immunoSEQ multiplex PCR, the TCRdb table keeps only in-frame clones and is missing some. The profile covers 190,000 or so clones, with around 60% appearing a single time and 10% to 15% taken by the ten largest. The clonotype was recovered from a human donor with alopecia areata. Specimen: CD8+ T cells sorted from blood, collected at week 24, from a patient treated with tofacitinib.

CDR3 nucleotide sequence: TGTGCCAGTAGTATAGGACACGCGCTCGGAAACACCATATATTTT. This gives the protein CASSIGHALGNTIYF. The rearrangement joins TRBV19 to TRBJ1-3; D gene unclear. The germline V gene encodes CDR1 LNHDA and CDR2 SQIVND (reference sequence). The CDR3 covers 15 residues. The V gene lost 1 base and the J gene lost 4 bases, with 11 bases spanning the gap.